The 9 T cell receptor beta chains presented below share a single source sample, sequenced in a study of blood T cell repertoires in COVID-19. Sequencing used immunoSEQ multiplex PCR; TCRdb keeps in-frame clones, though not all of them. The profile shows just over 300,000 clones, around 85% of them singletons. The material sequenced was PBMCs or T cells enriched from blood (not recorded which). These TCRs come from a man aged 25 to 40 who had recovered from COVID-19.

This chain joins TRBV5-1 and TRBJ1-1, with 8 bases matching TRBD1. Germline V gene data show CDR1 as SGHRS and CDR2 as YFSETQ. J gave up 4 bases and V 1 base, and 3 bases lay outside the gene matches. This CDR3 is 14 amino acids long. The CDR3: CASSLSGQGTEAFF. The CDR3 nucleotides read TGCGCCAGCAGCTTGTCTGGACAGGGCACTGAAGCTTTCTTT. The entire variable domain, with the rest obtained from reference TRBV5-1 and TRBJ1-1, is as follows: KAGVTQTPRYLIKTRGQQVTLSCSPISGHRSVSWYQQTPGQGLQFLFEYFSETQRNKGNFPGRFSGRQFSNSRSEMNVSTLELGDSALYLCASSLSGQGTEAFFGQGTRLTVV.

The chain combines TRBV6-2 or TRBV6-3 with TRBJ2-1; 12 nucleotides agree with TRBD2. After removal of 4 bases from V and 6 bases from J, the junction contained 4 bases not matched to a gene. Germline lookup yields CDR1 MNHEY and CDR2 SVGEGT. This CDR3 contains 15 residues. Here the CDR3 reads CASSFLAGGPNEQFF. For the CDR3, the DNA is TGTGCCAGCAGTTTCCTAGCGGGGGGGCCCAATGAGCAGTTCTTC.

The chain is built from TRBV5-1 and TRBJ1-1; 7 bases match TRBD1. This CDR3 has 15 residues. CDR1 and CDR2 (germline): SGHRS, YFSETQ. V dropped 3 bases and J dropped 2; count of bases not matched to a gene: 7. This CDR3 reads CASSSGGTVNTEAFF. In DNA form, the CDR3 reads TGCGCCAGCAGCTCCGGAGGGACAGTAAACACTGAAGCTTTCTTT.

The rearrangement joins TRBV20-1 to TRBJ2-7; D remains unclear. This CDR3 is 10 amino acids long. V was cut by 5 bases and J by 3 bases, with 5 bases left in between. Germline V gene lookup returns CDR1 DFQATT and CDR2 SNEGSKA (reference sequence). For the CDR3, the DNA is TGCAGTGCTGTCCACTACGAGCAGTACTTC. This codes for CSAVHYEQYF.

This clone was picked up a small number of times. Other nucleotide sequences in the sample specify the same CDR3. The chain links TRBV6-5 to TRBJ1-2; 7 bases match TRBD1. J lost 4 bases, V lost 6 bases, and 5 bases had no gene match. Germline V lookup: CDR1 MNHEY, CDR2 SVGAGI. CDR3 size: 13 residues. CDR3 amino acids: CASSPTGIYGYTF. The CDR3 nucleotides read TGTGCCAGCAGCCCGACAGGGATCTATGGCTACACCTTC.

V usage is TRBV30 and J usage is TRBJ2-1; 8 nucleotides match TRBD2. The CDR3 has 17 amino acids. Per germline, CDR1 GTSNPN and CDR2 SVGIG (reference sequence). The ends lost 7 bases at V and 0 bases at J; junction bases unmatched: 14. The CDR3 is CAFSPGRGANSYNEQFF. In DNA form, the CDR3 reads TGTGCCTTCTCTCCGGGGCGGGGGGCGAACTCCTACAATGAGCAGTTCTTC.

This clone was observed once. The chain carries TRBV5-6 and TRBJ1-2; 7 bases line up with TRBD1. J gave up 0 bases and V 7 bases, and 6 bases lay outside the gene matches. The CDR3 consists of 14 residues. Germline values: CDR1 SGHDT, CDR2 YYEEEE. In DNA form, the CDR3 reads TGTGCCAGCGGGTTACAGGGGTCTAACTATGGCTACACCTTC. Translated: CASGLQGSNYGYTF. Combining the CDR3 with reference TRBV5-6 and TRBJ1-2 gives the whole variable domain DAGVTQSPTHLIKTRGQQVTLRCSPKSGHDTVSWYQQALGQGPQFIFQYYEEEERQRGNFPDRFSGHQFPNYSSELNVNALLLGDSALYLCASGLQGSNYGYTFGSGTRLTVV.

This clone was counted once. The chain joins TRBV7-8 to TRBJ1-2; D is uncertain. The CDR3 totals 12 residues. Trimming stripped 2 bases from V and 5 bases from J, with 6 bases between. The germline V gene has CDR1 SGHVS and CDR2 FQNEAQ. CDR3 region: CASSLSTYGYTF. The CDR3 DNA reads as TGTGCCAGCAGCTTATCTACGTATGGCTACACCTTC. The variable domain in full, completed from reference TRBV7-8 and TRBJ1-2, reads GAGVSQSPRYKVAKRGQDVALRCDPISGHVSLFWYQQALGQGPEFLTYFQNEAQLDKSGLPSDRFFAERPEGSVSTLKIQRTQQEDSAVYLCASSLSTYGYTFGSGTRLTVV.

This clone came up once. This chain's CDR3 is CAWSTTSLGRLLGHLRQPQHF. DNA for the CDR3: TGTGCCTGGAGTACAACCAGTCTGGGGAGACTCCTGGGCCACCTTCGCCAGCCCCAGCATTTT. The chain combines TRBV30 with TRBJ1-5; no clear D gene. CDR3 length: 21 amino acids. Germline V lookup: CDR1 GTSNPN, CDR2 SVGIG (reference sequence). Trimming left V 2 bases short and J 7 bases short, with 36 bases between.